This section outlines one T cell receptor (beta chain) sequence together with its context. This sample is drawn from a study of blood T cell repertoires in COVID-19. Generated by immunoSEQ multiplex PCR, the TCRdb table keeps only in-frame clones and is missing some. This table holds just under 65,000 clones, 78% found once. Germline CDR1 is LNHNV and CDR2 is YYDKDF (reference sequence). CDR3 length: 18 amino acids. V was clipped by 5 bases and J by 1 base; unmatched bases: 9. This chain connects TRBV15 to TRBJ1-5, with 12 bases matching TRBD1. The source material was peripheral blood. The sequence came from a man in his 60s with COVID-19, enrolled during active disease. The CDR3 region has the DNA TGTGCCACCAGCCCCCGACCGGGACAGGGGGCGAGCAATCAGCCCCAGCATTTT. This gives the protein CATSPRPGQGASNQPQHF.